This T cell receptor beta chain comes out of a study of cytomegalovirus exposure and HLA in healthy donors. The PCR ran on 60 Vbeta and 13 Jbeta primers. The assay was immunoSEQ multiplex PCR, and TCRdb's table has in-frame clones only and misses some. Among roughly 130,000 clones listed, around 8.5% were seen once. This clone was counted a few times. Its cognate antigen is unknown. Distinct nucleotide sequences in the sample also encode this CDR3. CDR3 length: 16 residues. Trimming took off 0 bases at V and 0 bases at J, with 7 bases between the two ends. Germline V CDR1 and CDR2: SGDLS, YYNGEE. General study points: Most sequenced TCRs were rare (though some public TCRs occurred in many donors). Association of approximately 18,000 TCR beta sequences with HLA alleles was found at 0.05 false discovery rate in a later analysis.

The chain is built from TRBV9 and TRBJ1-6; unclear D gene. The source material was PBMCs. The clonotype comes from a man aged 35 to 55 in good health and CMV-seronegative. CDR3 region: CASSVGESSYNSPLHF. DNA for the CDR3: TGTGCCAGCAGCGTAGGGGAGAGCTCCTATAATTCACCCCTCCACTTT.